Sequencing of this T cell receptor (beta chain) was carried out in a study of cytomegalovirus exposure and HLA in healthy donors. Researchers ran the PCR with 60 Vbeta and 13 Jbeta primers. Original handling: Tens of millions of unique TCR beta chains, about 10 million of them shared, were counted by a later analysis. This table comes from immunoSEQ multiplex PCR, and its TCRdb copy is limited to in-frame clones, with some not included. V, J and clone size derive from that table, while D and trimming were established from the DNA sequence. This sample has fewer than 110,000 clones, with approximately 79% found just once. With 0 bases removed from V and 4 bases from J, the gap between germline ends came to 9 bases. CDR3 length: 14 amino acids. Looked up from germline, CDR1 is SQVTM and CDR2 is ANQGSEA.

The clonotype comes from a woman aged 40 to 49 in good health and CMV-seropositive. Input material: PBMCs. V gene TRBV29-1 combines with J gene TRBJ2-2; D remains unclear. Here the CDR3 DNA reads TGCAGCGTTGAAGACACTACCACCACCGGGGAGCTGTTTTTT. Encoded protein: CSVEDTTTTGELFF.